These T cell receptor beta chains were read from a single sample in a study of shared clonotypes between healthy human individuals. Sequencing used immunoSEQ multiplex PCR; TCRdb keeps in-frame clones, though not all of them. Counted here are about 380,000 clones, about 96% occurring once; the ten biggest clones make up around 0.32%. The sample was memory CD8+ T cells sorted from blood. The receptor set was obtained from a man aged 25 to 40 in good health. The CDR3 runs from the conserved cysteine through the conserved F or W. Clone size is shown for a subset of rows, as once, few, many or a class of expanded clone.

v_call clone_size cdr3_aa
TRBV10-2 once CASSDGLAGELGTGELFF
TRBV28 . CASSLNYGYTF
TRBV29-1 . CSVVGPGTSVYHEQFF
TRBV2 . CASRHSGRGSPDTQYF
TRBV29-1 . CSVRQGAGTEAFF
TRBV27 . CASYSNLVPLTGAFYGYTF
TRBV9 . CASSVVFRTSLGYTF
TRBV11-3 . CASSRGEVADTQYF
TRBV10-3 . CAISEGPRGCGYTF
TRBV19 . CASSIDLYQETQYF
TRBV10-3 . CAISDRSLAGHTGELFF
TRBV6-5 . CASSYSGDGIYGYTF
TRBV6-5 . CASSAIWSQTQYF
TRBV5-6 . CASSLVGTGGRGYTF
TRBV5-1 . CASSSKDSNSNQPQHF
TRBV5-1 . CASKEGVGLTYEQYF
TRBV5-5 . CASSLTGRNEQYF
TRBV20-1 . CSARGYGYTF
TRBV10-3 . CAISVSPMTTETRGERGYNEQFF
TRBV30 . CAWRGDRTNYGYTF
TRBV4-1 . CASSPGTGQGQPQHF
TRBV5-3 . CARSLRGGETQYF
TRBV10-3 . CAISDDRGRRGVFF
TRBV5-6 . CASRPPGIAGFYEQYF
TRBV7-6 . CASSSTGELFF
TRBV28 . CASRHRGRTGELFF
TRBV5-5 . CASSFGTLLLYEQYF
TRBV7-9 . CASSLRTGRGNTEAFF
TRBV6-9 . CASSPTLAGDSTDTQYF
TRBV27 . CASSLFHEQYF
TRBV18 . CASSLEQGAGTF
TRBV7-9 . CASSLGGEGPYGNQPQHF
TRBV14 . CASSRYLGTAGNTIYF
TRBV7-2 . CASSFSRTYEQYF
TRBV30 once CAWKVRSITGTSGKGDTQYF
TRBV19 . CASSSVNTEAFF
TRBV7-9 . CASSPPPGTQYF
TRBV10-2 . CASTIGTGSGYGYTF
TRBV18 . CASSRGINQPQHF
TRBV28 . CATTGGPYNEQFF
TRBV11-1 few CASSFRLAGWETQYF
TRBV19 . CASGGGTGLTDTQYF
TRBV10-3 . CAAGGAETQYF
TRBV6-5 . CASSYSPEGNYGYTF
TRBV28 . CASSFLALTYGRTQYF
TRBV27 . CASSLSQSTDTQYF
TRBV29-1 . CSASYKRTDTQYF
TRBV28 . CASSSQRERPGELFF
TRBV28 . CASSLAGGGYEQYF
TRBV30 . CAWSTIGPTYGYTF
TRBV4-1 . CASSQLAGVYNEQFF
TRBV14 . CASSPRLVNEQFF
TRBV30 . CAWSVGGTQYF
TRBV14 . CASSPRLAGIHEQYF
TRBV19 . CASSISGKPGQQYF
TRBV11-2 . CASSPTSGRKTQYF
TRBV28 . CASSPARSEQFF